These 21 T cell receptor beta chains were all obtained from the same sample, sequenced in a study of T cells in Graves' hyperthyroidism and ophthalmopathy. The CDR3 regions of TCR beta were amplified from RNA transcripts. HTBI primers were employed in a first-round RT-PCR of the TCR CDR3. TCRdb processed the multiplex PCR reads anew with MiXCR; each CDR3 protein has one entry. The sample lists under 350,000 distinct CDR3 sequences, about a sixth occurring once. Sequenced sample: blood. These receptors were obtained from a woman aged 60 to 75 with Graves' ophthalmopathy.

V is TRBV6-2 or TRBV6-3 and J is TRBJ2-3; weak D call: TRBD1 (6 bases). Germline-derived CDR1 and CDR2 are MNHEY and SVGEGT. Trimming took off 5 bases at V and 1 base at J, with 13 bases between the two ends. CDR3 length: 15 residues. CDR3 DNA: TGTGCCAGCAGTCCACAGGGACGGGGCACAGATACGCAGTATTTT. This codes for CASSPQGRGTDTQYF.

The chain carries TRBV11-1 and TRBJ1-1, with D possibly matching TRBD1 (5 bases). The CDR3 spans 16 residues. Per the germline V gene, CDR1 is SGHAT and CDR2 is FQDESV (reference sequence). Trimming removed 3 bases from V and 0 bases from J, with 14 bases in between. CDR3 sequence (DNA): TGTGCCAGCAGCTTTCGGCGGGGCCAAATGAACACTGAAGCTTTCTTT. It is translated as CASSFRRGQMNTEAFF.

CDR3 DNA sequence: TGTGCCAGCAGTTTAGGGGTGGACTATTACAATGAGCAGTTCTTC. Translated, it gives CASSLGVDYYNEQFF. This sequence joins TRBV28 and TRBJ2-1, with TRBD2 as a possible D gene (6 bases). The CDR3 covers 15 residues. Germline lookup yields CDR1 MDHEN and CDR2 SYDVKM. V lost 2 bases and J lost 4, with 12 bases in between.

A word on this clonotype: A read error may account for a junction end that differs from germline. J is TRBJ2-4 and V is TRBV7-2; D uncertain. The CDR3 contains 14 residues. Germline assignment: CDR1 SGHTA and CDR2 FQGNSA. Here the CDR3 DNA reads TGTGCCAGCAGCTTAGCACTAACCAAAGACATTCAGTACTTC. Its protein is CASSLALTKDIQYF. The full variable domain, in which reference TRBV7-2 and TRBJ2-4 provide the parts outside the CDR3, is GAGVSQSPSNKVTEKGKDVELRCDPISGHTALYWYRQSLGQGLEFLIYFQGNSAPDKSGLPSDRFSAERTGGSVSTLTIQRTQQEDSAVYLCASSLALTKDIQYFGAGTRLSVL.

This clonotype was picked up many times. This chain's CDR3 is CASSEGGLEVYEQYF. CDR3 coding DNA: TGTGCCAGCAGTGAAGGGGGCCTCGAGGTCTACGAGCAGTACTTC. The genes are TRBV6-1 and TRBJ2-7; the D gene is possibly TRBD1 (5 bases). The V end lost 1 base, the J end lost 3 bases, and 13 bases lay between the germline ends. Germline V lookup: CDR1 MNHNS, CDR2 SASEGT. There are 15 residues in the CDR3.

This clonotype was counted between two and nine times. The chain joins TRBV29-1 to TRBJ2-3, with no clear D. The CDR3 has 15 amino acids. From germline, CDR1 is SQVTM and CDR2 ANQGSEA. V was cut by 4 bases and J by 5 bases, with 19 bases left in between. CDR3 sequence reads: CSVVGPPQKRDTQYF. CDR3 coding DNA: TGCAGCGTTGTTGGGCCCCCGCAGAAACGAGATACGCAGTATTTT.

Ten or more counts support this clonotype. The chain joins TRBV18 to TRBJ1-1; D uncertain. Trimming shortened V by 5 bases and J by 0 bases, and 19 bases separated the two germline ends. This CDR3 has 17 amino acids. The germline V gene has CDR1 KGHSH and CDR2 LQKENI. The CDR3 DNA sequence: TGTGCCAGCTCAAAAGGGCCCCCACAGAACATGAACACTGAAGCTTTCTTT. It encodes CASSKGPPQNMNTEAFF.

A remark on this clonotype: The junction does not match germline at one end; this may be a read error. The chain recombines TRBV5-4 with TRBJ2-2, with D tentatively TRBD2 (6 bases). The CDR3 totals 13 residues. Looked up from germline, CDR1 is SGHNT and CDR2 is YYREEE (reference sequence). For the CDR3, the DNA is TGTGCCAGCAGCTCCCAAGACACCGGGGGGCTGTTTTTT. Its translation is CASSSQDTGGLFF. Full variable domain (missing parts from reference TRBV5-4 and TRBJ2-2): ETGVTQSPTHLIKTRGQQVTLRCSSQSGHNTVSWYQQALGQGPQFIFQYYREEENGRGNFPPRFSGLQFPNYSSELNVNALELDDSALYLCASSSQDTGGLFFGEGSRLTVL.

This clonotype was observed at least ten times. The gene calls are TRBV2 and TRBJ1-5, with TRBD1 matching over 9 bases. Germline V gene lookup returns CDR1 SNHLY and CDR2 FYNNEI. Trimming cost V 6 bases and J 5 bases; bases outside gene matches: 5. The CDR3 spans 14 residues. The CDR3 DNA reads TGTGCCAGCAGGGGTAACAGGGGGCATCAGCCCCAGCATTTT. Translating gives CASRGNRGHQPQHF.

This clonotype has a count of ten or more. The chain employs TRBV7-9 and TRBJ2-7; 7 bases line up with TRBD2. CDR1 SEHNR and CDR2 FQNEAQ come from the germline V gene (reference sequence). Germline trimming cut 0 bases from V and 6 bases from J; bases unmatched to any gene: 2. This CDR3 spans 13 amino acids. CDR3 nucleotides: TGTGCCAGCAGCTTAGCGGGAGGGTCCGAGCAGTACTTC. This sequence encodes CASSLAGGSEQYF.

This chain joins TRBV6-1 and TRBJ1-5; TRBD1 agrees at 7 bases. Germline trimming cut 5 bases from V and 4 bases from J; bases unmatched to any gene: 14. CDR3 length equals 17 residues. Germline V gene data show CDR1 as MNHNS and CDR2 as SASEGT. CDR3: CASSPGGTTGMNQPQHF. The CDR3 bases are TGTGCCAGCAGTCCCGGGGGCACGACAGGGATGAATCAGCCCCAGCATTTT.

This clonotype occurred many times. This chain uses TRBV6-1 with TRBJ1-3; D gene uncertain. Trimming cost V 5 bases and J 4 bases, with 15 bases left between them. The CDR3 contains 15 residues. CDR1 is MNHNS, CDR2 SASEGT, per germline. CDR3: CASSFKSGVGNTIYF. The CDR3 DNA reads TGTGCCAGCAGTTTTAAATCCGGGGTCGGAAACACCATATATTTT.

V is TRBV6-2 or TRBV6-3 and J is TRBJ1-5; tentative D call: TRBD1 (6 bases). V was trimmed by 7 bases and J by 6 bases, leaving 13 bases between them. The germline CDR1 and CDR2 sequences are MNHEY and SVGEGT. The CDR3 extends over 13 amino acids. The CDR3 DNA reads TGTGCCAGCACTCAGGGGTCCCGTCAGCCCCAGCATTTT. Translation gives CASTQGSRQPQHF.

As regards this clonotype: The conserved phenylalanine or tryptophan normally closing the CDR3 is absent here, so this likely arose from a read error. CDR3 sequence: CASSPPSMSAGYTL. CDR3 bases: TGTGCCAGCTCACCACCTTCCATGTCTGCCGGCTACACCCTC. This chain links TRBV18 with TRBJ1-2; no clear D. V was clipped by 0 bases and J by 8 bases, with 13 bases between them. This CDR3 contains 14 residues. In germline, CDR1 is KGHSH, CDR2 LQKENI.

Note on this clonotype: This may be a read error: a much more frequent sequence differs by one nucleotide. The chain has TRBV5-1 and TRBJ2-7; no definite D call. From germline, CDR1 is SGHRS and CDR2 YFSETQ. The germline V and J ends were trimmed by 0 bases and 2 bases, with 15 bases remaining between them. There are 16 residues in the CDR3. In DNA, the CDR3 is TGCGCCAGCAGCTTGGCCTTGACAAGGGTAACCTACGAGCAGTACTTC. It is translated as CASSLALTRVTYEQYF.

This clonotype is a singleton in its sample. A read error may be the cause here, since a much bigger clone is one base away. V gene TRBV12-3 or TRBV12-4 combines with J gene TRBJ2-7; 9 bases are shared with TRBD2. Trimming cost V 5 bases and J 3 bases; bases outside gene matches: 8. The CDR3 loop spans 15 amino acids. The chain's CDR3 is CASSRRTSVLYEQYF. Here the CDR3 DNA reads TGTGCCAGCAGTAGGAGGACTAGCGTGCTCTACGAGCAGTACTTC.

A few counts support this clonotype. This rearrangement joins TRBV19 to TRBJ2-1; D gene uncertain. Per the germline V gene, CDR1 is LNHDA and CDR2 is SQIVND (reference sequence). This CDR3 has 13 residues. V lost 3 bases and J lost 3, with 6 bases in between. The CDR3 protein is CASSISLYNEQFF. Written as DNA, the CDR3 is TGTGCCAGTAGTATTAGCCTCTACAATGAGCAGTTCTTC.

This clonotype was observed at least ten times. CDR3 residues: CSAADDHNEQFF. The CDR3 DNA reads as TGCAGTGCAGCAGACGATCACAATGAGCAGTTCTTC. This chain connects TRBV20-1 to TRBJ2-1; unclear D gene. The germline CDR1 and CDR2 sequences are DFQATT and SNEGSKA (reference sequence). CDR3 length: 12 residues. V was cut by 6 bases and J by 5 bases, with 11 bases left in between.

J is TRBJ2-1 and V is TRBV10-3, with a tentative D call TRBD2 (6 bases). V lost 10 bases and J lost 0, with 16 bases in between. Germline V gene lookup returns CDR1 ENHRY and CDR2 SYGVKD. This CDR3 is 15 amino acids long. The DNA of the CDR3 is TGTGCCACGCTTGGGGGGAAACCCTCCTACAATGAGCAGTTCTTC. Residues: CATLGGKPSYNEQFF.

CDR3 coding DNA: TGCAGCGGTAGGGGCACGAACACCGGGGAGCTGTTTTTT. This codes for CSGRGTNTGELFF. This chain joins TRBV29-1 and TRBJ2-2; D possibly corresponds to TRBD1 (5 bases). Germline CDR1 and CDR2: SQVTM and ANQGSEA. Trimming pared 7 bases from V and 0 bases from J, leaving 9 bases between. CDR3 length equals 13 residues.

The chain joins TRBV5-1 to TRBJ2-3; D is uncertain. The V end was cut by 5 bases, the J end by 0 bases, with 13 bases between. CDR1 is SGHRS, CDR2 YFSETQ, per germline. CDR3 length: 15 residues. This CDR3 reads CASRRVASSTDTQYF. As DNA, the CDR3 is TGCGCCAGCAGGAGAGTTGCCTCTAGCACAGATACGCAGTATTTT.